This T cell receptor beta chain is drawn from a study of cytomegalovirus exposure and HLA in healthy donors. Whole-study findings and limits: A later analysis revealed that TCR association rates differed between HLA loci, peaking at DRB1 and bottoming out at HLA-C. As a later analysis showed, a missense DCLRE1C variant was linked to trimming of TCR beta V- and J-genes. Immune exposure was documented only through CMV serostatus.

Primers included in the PCR were 60 Vbeta and 13 Jbeta primers. Under the authors' procedure: Among the unique TCR beta chains that a later analysis counted, 70 million to 85 million in all, 10 million to 13 million were shared. Measured with immunoSEQ multiplex PCR; TCRdb has only the in-frame clones, and not every one. V and J calls and clone size are copied from that table; D and trimming were computed from the DNA. The table lists tens of thousands of clones, less than 75% of them singletons, with roughly 6.3% in the top ten. With regard to this clone: Its antigen is still unknown.

The V segment lost 3 bases and the J segment 4 bases; nucleotides outside the gene matches: 2. CDR3 length equals 14 residues. Germline lookup yields CDR1 MGHDK and CDR2 SYGVNS. Sequenced material: PBMCs. The sequence derives from a man aged 25 to 40 in good health and CMV-seronegative. The chain links TRBV25-1 to TRBJ2-7; TRBD2 matches 11 bases. CDR3 sequence reads: CASSEASGGYEQYF. The DNA for the CDR3 is TGTGCCAGCAGTGAGGCTAGCGGGGGGTACGAGCAGTACTTC.